The 24 T cell receptor beta chains presented below share a single source sample, sequenced in a study of blood T cell repertoires in COVID-19. The table came from immunoSEQ multiplex PCR; TCRdb's copy has only in-frame clones and leaves some out. The sample records roughly 230,000 clones, 70% to 90% being singletons. The source material was PBMCs or T cells enriched from blood (not recorded which). The receptors here all came from a woman between 45 and 65 years old who had been exposed to COVID-19.

The chain combines TRBV5-1 with TRBJ2-3; 9 bases line up with TRBD2. Trimming cost V 5 bases and J 4 bases; bases outside gene matches: 5. CDR1 and CDR2 from the germline V gene are SGHRS and YFSETQ. The CDR3 covers 14 residues. The CDR3 spells CASRRGGLADTQYF. The CDR3 DNA follows: TGCGCCAGCAGGCGGGGGGGCCTCGCAGATACGCAGTATTTT.

This clone showed up just a few times. This chain joins TRBV28 and TRBJ2-3, with TRBD2 identical over 14 bases. The J segment lost 6 bases and the V segment lost 5 bases, leaving 10 bases of the junction unmatched. Per germline, CDR1 MDHEN and CDR2 SYDVKM. This CDR3 is 17 amino acids long. The CDR3 bases are TGTGCCAGCAGTCTAATCCGGACTAGCGGGGGGCAGGATACGCAGTATTTT. It specifies CASSLIRTSGGQDTQYF. The full variable domain, with the rest looked up from reference TRBV28 and TRBJ2-3, is DVKVTQSSRYLVKRTGEKVFLECVQDMDHENMFWYRQDPGLGLRLIYFSYDVKMKEKGDIPEGYSVSREKKERFSLILESASTNQTSMYLCASSLIRTSGGQDTQYFGPGTRLTVL.

This chain uses TRBV10-2 with TRBJ1-5; no clear D gene. Germline values: CDR1 WSHSY, CDR2 SAAADI. V lost 3 bases and J 7 bases, leaving 19 bases between the germline ends. The CDR3 contains 16 residues. DNA for the CDR3: TGCGCCAGCAGTGAATCACTGACTCGGGGATGGCAGCCCCAGCATTTT. It yields the protein CASSESLTRGWQPQHF.

The gene calls are TRBV6-1 and TRBJ1-2; D uncertain. The germline V gene has CDR1 MNHNS and CDR2 SASEGT. V was cut by 3 bases and J by 0 bases, with 14 bases left in between. This CDR3 has 16 amino acids. CDR3 region: CASSDPLEGPNYGYTF. The CDR3 nucleotides are TGTGCCAGCAGTGACCCCCTAGAGGGTCCTAACTATGGCTACACCTTC.

This clone is a singleton in its sample. The rearrangement uses TRBV19 and TRBJ1-2; tentative D call: TRBD1 (5 bases). Germline V CDR1 and CDR2: LNHDA, SQIVND (reference sequence). V lost 6 bases and J lost 4, with 18 bases in between. The CDR3 totals 15 residues. CDR3 sequence reads: CASSPTRVPPYGYTF. In DNA form, the CDR3 reads TGTGCCAGTAGCCCCACCAGGGTCCCCCCCTATGGCTACACCTTC.

As for this clone: A read error may account for a junction end that differs from germline. This chain links TRBV3-1 (or the pseudogene TRBV3-2) with TRBJ2-1; 7 bases are shared with TRBD2. This CDR3 comprises 14 residues. In germline, CDR1 is LGHDT, CDR2 YNNKEL (reference sequence). The DNA of the CDR3 is TGTGCCAACAGCCAAGGACCCGGGGGGACCGGGCAGTTCTTC. Translating gives CANSQGPGGTGQFF.

Only a few counts were recorded for this clone. The chain employs TRBV15 and TRBJ2-4, with 9 nucleotides matching TRBD1. V was pared by 5 bases and J by 9 bases, with 8 bases of the junction left unmatched. Looked up from germline, CDR1 is LNHNV and CDR2 is YYDKDF (reference sequence). The CDR3 is 14 residues long. The CDR3 region is CATSGGKQGAIQYF. The CDR3 DNA follows: TGTGCCACCAGCGGGGGGAAACAGGGGGCCATTCAGTACTTC.

This rearrangement joins TRBV18 to TRBJ2-4, with 8 bases aligning to TRBD2. There are 16 residues in the CDR3. J was trimmed by 0 bases and V by 3 bases; bases with no gene match: 4. CDR1 and CDR2 from the germline V gene are KGHSH and LQKENI. CDR3 protein: CASSPTGGLAKNIQYF. CDR3 bases: TGTGCCAGCTCACCGACGGGAGGGCTAGCCAAAAACATTCAGTACTTC.

This sequence joins TRBV10-3 and TRBJ1-1; D is perhaps TRBD1 (5 bases). Germline CDR1 reads ENHRY; CDR2 reads SYGVKD. This CDR3 contains 14 residues. Trimming took off 6 bases at V and 0 bases at J, with 11 bases between the two ends. Here the CDR3 reads CAISQTVMNTEAFF. The CDR3 DNA is TGTGCCATCAGCCAGACAGTCATGAACACTGAAGCTTTCTTT.

The rearrangement joins TRBV4-2 to TRBJ1-2, with D possibly TRBD1 on 5 matching bases. This CDR3 is 13 amino acids long. V gave up 4 bases and J gave up 5 bases, with 11 bases separating them. CDR1 is LGHNA and CDR2 is YNFKEQ in the germline V gene. CDR3 residues: CASSLNAGYGYTF. The CDR3 DNA reads as TGTGCCAGCAGCCTAAATGCAGGGTATGGCTACACCTTC.

V and J are TRBV10-2 and TRBJ1-5; D is unclear. Germline V gene lookup returns CDR1 WSHSY and CDR2 SAAADI. The CDR3 totals 14 residues. V lost 3 bases and J 0 bases, leaving 6 bases between the germline ends. DNA of the CDR3: TGCGCCAGCAGTGATATTGTTAGCAATCAGCCCCAGCATTTT. It encodes CASSDIVSNQPQHF.

The rearrangement joins TRBV28 to TRBJ2-5, with TRBD2 as a possible D gene (6 bases). Trimming left V 5 bases short and J 3 bases short, with 22 bases between. Germline V gives CDR1 MDHEN, CDR2 SYDVKM. CDR3 length: 17 amino acids. CDR3 sequence: CASSPLRTSRGEETQYF. The CDR3 bases are TGTGCCAGCAGTCCCCTCCGGACCTCGCGGGGCGAAGAGACCCAGTACTTC.

This chain uses TRBV5-6 with TRBJ2-2; the D gene is possibly TRBD2 (5 bases). V was cut by 4 bases and J by 7 bases, with 14 bases left in between. The CDR3 length is 14 residues. Germline-derived CDR1 and CDR2 are SGHDT and YYEEEE. The CDR3 nucleotides are TGTGCCAGCAGCCGCTTTGGGCGGGTCGGGGAGCTGTTTTTT. The encoded protein is CASSRFGRVGELFF.

This chain links TRBV27 with TRBJ1-2, with a possible D match to TRBD1 (5 bases). In germline, CDR1 is MNHEY, CDR2 SMNVEV (reference sequence). The CDR3 consists of 13 residues. V lost 2 bases to trimming and J lost 3 bases, with 7 bases between them. CDR3 sequence (DNA): TGTGCCAGCAGTTTAACAGGCCACTATGGCTACACCTTC. This codes for CASSLTGHYGYTF.

CDR3 sequence (DNA): TGCGCCAGCAGCTTGAGACCCTTAGGGGCGGGGGGTGCCAATGAGCAGTTCTTC. Amino acid sequence: CASSLRPLGAGGANEQFF. This chain joins TRBV5-1 and TRBJ2-1, with TRBD2 matching 8 bases. CDR3 length equals 18 residues. After removal of 1 base from V and 6 bases from J, the junction contained 15 bases not matched to a gene. Per the germline V gene, CDR1 is SGHRS and CDR2 is YFSETQ.

This chain links TRBV3-1 (or the pseudogene TRBV3-2) with TRBJ2-3, with TRBD2 matching over 8 bases. Germline V gene data show CDR1 as LGHDT and CDR2 as YNNKEL (reference sequence). CDR3 length equals 16 residues. V was pared by 0 bases and J by 6 bases, with 8 bases of the junction left unmatched. CDR3 region: CASSQDWGLVPDTQYF. In DNA, the CDR3 is TGTGCCAGCAGCCAAGATTGGGGACTAGTCCCCGATACGCAGTATTTT.

This chain connects TRBV19 to TRBJ2-7, with D uncertain. Trimming took 6 bases from V and 0 from J, leaving 15 bases between them. CDR3 length: 15 amino acids. CDR1 LNHDA and CDR2 SQIVND come from the germline V gene (reference sequence). The CDR3 loop is CASRGSLHSSYEQYF. The CDR3 nucleotides are TGTGCCAGTAGAGGCAGTCTTCACAGCTCCTACGAGCAGTACTTC.

The rearrangement uses TRBV10-3 and TRBJ2-2, with D unresolved. The germline CDR1 and CDR2 sequences are ENHRY and SYGVKD. The CDR3 sequence is 13 residues long. Between the trimmed V and J ends, which lost 0 bases and 4 bases, there was a span of 3 bases. CDR3 in DNA: TGTGCCATCAGTGAGTCCGGCACCGGGGAGCTGTTTTTT. This gives the protein CAISESGTGELFF.

This clone was counted between two and nine times. The chain carries TRBV27 and TRBJ2-1; 7 bases fit TRBD1. The J segment lost 8 bases and the V segment lost 7 bases, leaving 14 bases of the junction unmatched. CDR1 and CDR2 from the germline V gene are MNHEY and SMNVEV (reference sequence). CDR3 length equals 15 residues. The CDR3 loop reads CASNQPGGKTHEQFF. DNA of the CDR3: TGTGCCAGCAATCAACCAGGGGGTAAAACTCATGAGCAGTTCTTC.

This clone was recorded once. The V gene is TRBV25-1, the J gene TRBJ1-2; tentative D call: TRBD1 (6 bases). Trimming pared 4 bases from V and 4 bases from J, leaving 10 bases between. CDR3 length: 13 amino acids. Germline CDR1 and CDR2: MGHDK and SYGVNS. CDR3 coding DNA: TGTGCCAGCAGTGCCAGGGGCAGCTATGGCTACACCTTC. This encodes CASSARGSYGYTF.

The chain recombines TRBV27 with TRBJ2-1; 9 nucleotides agree with TRBD2. The germline V gene has CDR1 MNHEY and CDR2 SMNVEV (reference sequence). CDR3 length: 16 amino acids. The junction had 9 bases not matched to a gene; V was cut back by 5 bases and J by 4 bases. Here the CDR3 reads CASSDLTSGPYNEQFF. The CDR3 bases are TGTGCCAGCAGTGATCTTACTAGCGGGCCTTACAATGAGCAGTTCTTC.

The chain links TRBV5-1 to TRBJ1-3; D uncertain. Per germline, CDR1 SGHRS and CDR2 YFSETQ. This CDR3 region has 14 residues. V was shortened by 4 bases and J by 4 bases, with 12 bases between the two germline ends. The CDR3 DNA reads TGCGCCAGCAGCGCGCAGGAGGGAGGAAACACCATATATTTT. Translated: CASSAQEGGNTIYF.

The chain uses TRBV5-4 and TRBJ2-7; perhaps TRBD1 as D (5 bases). This CDR3 comprises 12 residues. Germline assignment: CDR1 SGHNT and CDR2 YYREEE (reference sequence). The V end lost 4 bases, the J end lost 3 bases, and 8 bases lay between the germline ends. The CDR3 loop reads CASSKGHYEQYF. CDR3 DNA: TGTGCCAGCAGCAAGGGGCACTACGAGCAGTACTTC. Supplemented by reference TRBV5-4 and TRBJ2-7, the full variable domain reads ETGVTQSPTHLIKTRGQQVTLRCSSQSGHNTVSWYQQALGQGPQFIFQYYREEENGRGNFPPRFSGLQFPNYSSELNVNALELDDSALYLCASSKGHYEQYFGPGTRLTVT.

V usage is TRBV28 and J usage is TRBJ1-2, with D perhaps matching TRBD1 (6 bases). The germline CDR1 and CDR2 sequences are MDHEN and SYDVKM. The CDR3 extends over 15 amino acids. Trimming shortened V by 4 bases and J by 7 bases, and 19 bases separated the two germline ends. The CDR3 DNA is TGTGCCAGCAGTTCCCCCGGGCAGGGGACGGGTGGCTACACCTTC. As protein: CASSSPGQGTGGYTF.